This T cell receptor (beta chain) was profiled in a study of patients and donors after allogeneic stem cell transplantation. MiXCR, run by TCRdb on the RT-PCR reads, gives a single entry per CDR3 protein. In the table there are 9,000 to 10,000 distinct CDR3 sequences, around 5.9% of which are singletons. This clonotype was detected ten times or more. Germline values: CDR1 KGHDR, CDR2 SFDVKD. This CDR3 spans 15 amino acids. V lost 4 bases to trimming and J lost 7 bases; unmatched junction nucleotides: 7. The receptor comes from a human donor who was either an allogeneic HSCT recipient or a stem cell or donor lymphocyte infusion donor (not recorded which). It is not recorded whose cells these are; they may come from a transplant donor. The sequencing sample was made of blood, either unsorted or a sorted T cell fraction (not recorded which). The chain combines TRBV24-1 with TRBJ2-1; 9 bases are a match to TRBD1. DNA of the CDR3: TGTGCCACCAGTGACCCAAAGACAGGGGGGAATGAGCAGTTCTTC. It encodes CATSDPKTGGNEQFF.